The sequence of this TCR beta chain was determined in a study of blood T cell repertoires in COVID-19. The method was immunoSEQ multiplex PCR; TCRdb's version includes in-frame clones alone and lacks a portion of them. The sample lists roughly 240,000 clones; about 90% were seen once. Germline loops: CDR1 SGHAT, CDR2 FQNNGV. CDR3 length: 13 residues. The V end lost 5 bases, the J end lost 5 bases, and 13 bases lay between the germline ends. Exposed enrollees had met someone with a PCR-confirmed or clinician-diagnosed COVID-19 case at some point within the 2 weeks before study entry. Sequenced material: PBMCs or T cells enriched from blood (not recorded which). This chain uses TRBV11-2 with TRBJ2-7, with D maybe TRBD1 (5 bases). This TCR derives from a man in his fifties who had been exposed to COVID-19. This chain's CDR3 is CASSTVGHNEQYF. The DNA of the CDR3 is TGTGCCAGCAGCACCGTAGGACACAACGAGCAGTACTTC.